This T cell receptor (beta chain) is drawn from a study of shared clonotypes between healthy human individuals. This CDR3 contains 13 residues. Germline CDR1 and CDR2: SGHRS and YFSETQ. V dropped 2 bases and J dropped 1 base, with 6 bases sitting between them. Sequencing was performed with immunoSEQ multiplex PCR; in TCRdb, only in-frame clones are kept and a portion is missing. The sample has approximately 1,500,000 clones, under 99% seen once. This clonotype was obtained from a man aged 25 to 40 in good health. Sequenced input: naive CD4+ T cells sorted from blood. Subset here: CD45RA+ positively selected. The chain recombines TRBV5-1 with TRBJ1-1; D gene unclear. In DNA, the CDR3 is TGCGCCAGCAGCTTCGGGAAGAACACTGAAGCTTTCTTT. Translating it yields CASSFGKNTEAFF.